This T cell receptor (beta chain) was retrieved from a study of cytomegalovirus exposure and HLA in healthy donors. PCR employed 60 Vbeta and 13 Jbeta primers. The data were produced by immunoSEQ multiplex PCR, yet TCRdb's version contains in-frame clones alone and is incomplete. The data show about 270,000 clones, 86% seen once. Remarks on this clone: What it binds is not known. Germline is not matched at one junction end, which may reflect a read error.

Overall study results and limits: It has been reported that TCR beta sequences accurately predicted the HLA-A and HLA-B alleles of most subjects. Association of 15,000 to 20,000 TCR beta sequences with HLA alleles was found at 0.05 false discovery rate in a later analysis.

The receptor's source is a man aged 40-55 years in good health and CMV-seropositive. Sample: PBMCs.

For the CDR3, the DNA is TGTGCCAGCAGTTTAGGCCTAGCGGGTGGTCTCCAAGAGACCCGGTACTTC. It yields the protein CASSLGLAGGLQETRYF. The chain carries TRBV28 and TRBJ2-5; 8 nucleotides match TRBD2. Germline values: CDR1 MDHEN, CDR2 SYDVKM. The length of the CDR3 is 17 residues.